This TCR beta chain is drawn from a study of T cell repertoires in cytomegalovirus infection. Background on the study: CMV epitopes used comprised recently identified HLA-C-restricted ones and well-studied HLA-B-restricted ones. Public TCR beta signatures provided an indication of both CMV infection and a matching HLA type. Overall study findings and caveats: Carriers of CMV and the relevant HLA type were discriminated by public TCR beta frequency.

In TCRdb, the reads were re-called with MiXCR into one record per CDR3 protein. The profile shows about 770,000 distinct CDR3 sequences, 29% of them singletons. The CDR3 consists of 12 residues. Trimming pared 10 bases from V and 0 bases from J, leaving 7 bases between. CDR1 is SNHLY, CDR2 FYNNEI, per germline. This clonotype was found a few times. Its antigen is not identified. This receptor was taken from a human donor in good health (CMV status not recorded). Some clones in this sample may be carry-over from other donors' samples. V is TRBV2 and J is TRBJ1-3, with no clear D. The input for sequencing was cultured CD8+ T cells from PBMCs, taken from culture after CMV antigen stimulation. The CDR3 nucleotides are TGTGCCACGGTGTCCTCTGGAAACACCATATATTTT. This gives the protein CATVSSGNTIYF.